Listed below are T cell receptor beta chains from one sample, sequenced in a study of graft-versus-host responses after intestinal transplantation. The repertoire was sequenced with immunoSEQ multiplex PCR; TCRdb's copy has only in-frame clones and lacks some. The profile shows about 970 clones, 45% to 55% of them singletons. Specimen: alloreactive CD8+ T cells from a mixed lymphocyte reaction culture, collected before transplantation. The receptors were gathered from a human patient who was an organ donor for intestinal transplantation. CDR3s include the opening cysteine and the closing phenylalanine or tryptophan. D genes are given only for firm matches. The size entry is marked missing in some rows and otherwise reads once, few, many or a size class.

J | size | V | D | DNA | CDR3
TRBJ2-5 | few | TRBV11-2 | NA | TGTGCCAGCAGCTTGGGGGGCGGTACCCAAGAGACCCAGTACTTC | CASSLGGGTQETQYF
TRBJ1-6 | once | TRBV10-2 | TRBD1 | TGCGCCAGCAGCTCGGGACAGTTCAATAATTCACCCCTCCACTTT | CASSSGQFNNSPLHF
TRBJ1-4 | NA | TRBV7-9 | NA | TGTGCCAGCAGCCGACCTAACGAAAAACTGTTTTTT | CASSRPNEKLFF
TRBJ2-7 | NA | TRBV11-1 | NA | TGTGCCAGCAGCTTGGGGGTCGCCTACGAGCAGTACTTC | CASSLGVAYEQYF
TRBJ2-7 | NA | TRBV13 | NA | TGTGCCAGCAGCCTAGGCCCTGGGGGCGAGCAGTACTTC | CASSLGPGGEQYF
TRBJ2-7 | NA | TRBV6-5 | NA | TGTGCCAGCACCCCTAAAAGGAGGGGATACTTC | CASTPKRRGYF
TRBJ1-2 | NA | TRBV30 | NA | TGTGCCTGGCAAACCTTGCACTATAGAAAGACCTATGGCTACACCTTC | CAWQTLHYRKTYGYTF
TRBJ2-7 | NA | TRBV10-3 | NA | TGTGCCAGCAGCCCAAGCGTGAGGACTTTCTACGAGCAGTACTTC | CASSPSVRTFYEQYF
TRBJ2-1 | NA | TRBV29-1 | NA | TGCAGCGGGTTGCAGGGATATGAGCAGTTCTTC | CSGLQGYEQFF
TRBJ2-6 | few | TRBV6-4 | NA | TGTGCCAGCAGTGACAACTCTGGGGCCAACGTCCTGACTTTC | CASSDNSGANVLTF
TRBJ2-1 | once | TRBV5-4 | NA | TGTGCCAGCAGCTTGGTCGTCGTCGATGAGCAGTTCTTC | CASSLVVVDEQFF
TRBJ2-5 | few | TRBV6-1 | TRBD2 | TGTGCCAGCAGTGAAATAACGGGAGGAGAGGAGACCCAGTACTTC | CASSEITGGEETQYF
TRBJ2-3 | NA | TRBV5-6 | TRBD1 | TGTGCCAGCAGCTTGGCGGGACAGGGGGCTTCTGGAGATACGCAGTATTTT | CASSLAGQGASGDTQYF